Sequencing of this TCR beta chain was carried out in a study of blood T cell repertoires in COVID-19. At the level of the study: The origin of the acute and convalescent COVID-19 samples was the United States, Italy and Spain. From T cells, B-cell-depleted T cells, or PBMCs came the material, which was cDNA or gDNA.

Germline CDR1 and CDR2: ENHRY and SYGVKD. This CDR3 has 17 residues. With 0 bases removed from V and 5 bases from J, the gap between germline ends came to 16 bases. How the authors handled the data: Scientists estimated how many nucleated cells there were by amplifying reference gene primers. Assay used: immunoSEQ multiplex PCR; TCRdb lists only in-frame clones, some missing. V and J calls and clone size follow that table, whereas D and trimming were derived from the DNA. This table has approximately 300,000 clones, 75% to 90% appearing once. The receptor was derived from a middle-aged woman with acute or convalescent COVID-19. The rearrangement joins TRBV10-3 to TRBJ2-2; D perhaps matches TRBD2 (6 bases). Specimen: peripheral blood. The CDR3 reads CAISESTPRAGTGELFF. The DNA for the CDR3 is TGTGCCATCAGTGAGTCGACCCCCAGGGCGGGGACCGGGGAGCTGTTTTTT.